One T cell receptor beta chain is described in this entry. V was clipped by 2 bases and J by 4 bases; unmatched bases: 12. CDR1 and CDR2 (germline): LGHNA, YSLEER. This CDR3 contains 17 residues. The sample is drawn from a study of cytomegalovirus exposure and HLA in healthy donors. Sequenced by immunoSEQ multiplex PCR; TCRdb stores in-frame clones only, minus some. The table has about 150,000 clones, about 82% seen once. The source is a human donor in good health. The chain carries TRBV4-3 and TRBJ2-3; 7 bases are a match to TRBD1. The sample was PBMCs. CDR3 nucleotides: TGCGCCAGCAGCCAAACTTGGATCGAGGGGGCCCCAGATACGCAGTATTTT. It translates to CASSQTWIEGAPDTQYF.